The 24 T cell receptor beta chains below all came from one sample that was sequenced in a study of early T cells in non-severe SARS-CoV-2 infection. TCRdb independently ran MiXCR on the 5' RACE reads; one entry per CDR3 protein. Of some 71,000 distinct CDR3 sequences listed, roughly 13% are singletons. Sequenced: whole blood. The origin of the receptors is an adult who was a healthcare worker with PCR-confirmed SARS-CoV-2 infection or an uninfected control (not recorded which).

The chain couples TRBV11-2 to TRBJ1-5; tentatively, D is TRBD1 (5 bases). From germline, CDR1 is SGHAT and CDR2 FQNNGV. Trimming pared 5 bases from V and 4 bases from J, leaving 12 bases between. CDR3 length equals 14 residues. CDR3 region: CASSPNWGNQPQHF. The CDR3 nucleotides are TGTGCCAGCAGCCCCAATTGGGGGAATCAGCCCCAGCATTTT.

V is TRBV11-2 and J is TRBJ2-1; 9 bases line up with TRBD2. The ends lost 4 bases at V and 5 bases at J; junction bases unmatched: 3. CDR3 size: 14 residues. Per the germline V gene, CDR1 is SGHAT and CDR2 is FQNNGV. This chain's CDR3 is CASSYSGGNNEQFF. The CDR3 nucleotides are TGTGCCAGCAGCTATAGCGGGGGAAACAATGAGCAGTTCTTC.

This clonotype was picked up a small number of times. The gene calls are TRBV5-1 and TRBJ2-2, with D uncertain. Per germline, CDR1 SGHRS and CDR2 YFSETQ. There are 14 residues in the CDR3. V was cut by 4 bases and J by 3 bases, with 10 bases left in between. Written as DNA, the CDR3 is TGCGCCAGCAGCCCATTCAGAGACACCGGGGAGCTGTTTTTT. Translated, it gives CASSPFRDTGELFF.

This clonotype was counted only a few times. The rearrangement uses TRBV4-2 and TRBJ2-5, with TRBD2 matching 8 bases. CDR1 and CDR2 (germline): LGHNA, YNFKEQ. J was trimmed by 1 base and V by 0 bases; bases with no gene match: 1. The CDR3 sequence is 15 residues long. The CDR3 DNA reads as TGTGCCAGCAGCCAAGACCGGGGGGGCCAAGAGACCCAGTACTTC. Translation: CASSQDRGGQETQYF.

This clonotype appeared a few times. This rearrangement joins TRBV7-2 to TRBJ1-3; D uncertain. The CDR3 is 15 residues long. V was cut by 2 bases and J by 4 bases, with 12 bases left in between. Per germline, CDR1 SGHTA and CDR2 FQGNSA. The CDR3 reads CASSLFRVAGNTIYF. CDR3 coding DNA: TGTGCCAGCAGCTTATTCCGGGTTGCCGGAAACACCATATATTTT.

In nucleotides, the CDR3 is TGTGCCAGCATTGGCCCGGTTTTAGGGCTGAACACCGGGGAGCTGTTTTTT. It codes for CASIGPVLGLNTGELFF. The chain links TRBV5-5 to TRBJ2-2; D uncertain. CDR1 is SGHKS and CDR2 is YYEKEE in the germline V gene (reference sequence). V was clipped by 6 bases and J by 1 base, with 19 bases between them. The CDR3 extends over 17 amino acids. Combining the CDR3 with reference TRBV5-5 and TRBJ2-2 gives the whole variable domain DAGVTQSPTHLIKTRGQQVTLRCSPISGHKSVSWYQQVLGQGPQFIFQYYEKEERGRGNFPDRFSARQFPNYSSELNVNALLLGDSALYLCASIGPVLGLNTGELFFGEGSRLTVL.

V usage is TRBV6-2 or TRBV6-3 and J usage is TRBJ1-3, with 7 positions matching TRBD1. Germline values: CDR1 MNHEY, CDR2 SVGEGT. Unmatched junction bases numbered 7, after V lost 2 bases and J lost 0 bases. There are 17 residues in the CDR3. This CDR3 is CASSYARTGASGNTIYF. In nucleotides, the CDR3 is TGTGCCAGCAGTTACGCAAGGACAGGCGCCTCTGGAAACACCATATATTTT.

In DNA, the CDR3 is TGTGCCAGCAGCTTACAGGGTCTCCCCTACAATGAGCAGTTCTTC. Its protein is CASSLQGLPYNEQFF. The V gene is TRBV5-5, the J gene TRBJ2-1; tentative D call: TRBD1 (6 bases). Germline assignment: CDR1 SGHKS and CDR2 YYEKEE (reference sequence). The length of the CDR3 is 15 residues. Trimming took off 2 bases at V and 2 bases at J, with 11 bases between the two ends. The full variable domain, with the rest looked up from reference TRBV5-5 and TRBJ2-1, is DAGVTQSPTHLIKTRGQQVTLRCSPISGHKSVSWYQQVLGQGPQFIFQYYEKEERGRGNFPDRFSARQFPNYSSELNVNALLLGDSALYLCASSLQGLPYNEQFFGPGTRLTVL.

This clonotype was counted a few times. The chain recombines TRBV5-1 with TRBJ1-6, with D possibly being TRBD1 (6 bases). Trimming took off 0 bases at V and 9 bases at J, with 13 bases between the two ends. Germline V CDR1 and CDR2: SGHRS, YFSETQ. This CDR3 has 15 amino acids. CDR3 protein: CASSLATQGISPLHF. DNA of the CDR3: TGCGCCAGCAGCTTGGCCACACAGGGAATTTCACCCCTCCACTTT. Complete variable domain (other parts from reference TRBV5-1 and TRBJ1-6): KAGVTQTPRYLIKTRGQQVTLSCSPISGHRSVSWYQQTPGQGLQFLFEYFSETQRNKGNFPGRFSGRQFSNSRSEMNVSTLELGDSALYLCASSLATQGISPLHFGNGTRLTVT.

V gene TRBV20-1 combines with J gene TRBJ2-1, with D possibly being TRBD2 (6 bases). Trimming removed 2 bases at V and 2 bases at J, with 13 bases between. The CDR3 is 15 amino acids. Germline V gene sequence: CDR1 DFQATT, CDR2 SNEGSKA (reference sequence). The CDR3 DNA reads as TGCAGTGCTAGACCCTGGCGGGGCCCCTACAATGAGCAGTTCTTC. Translated: CSARPWRGPYNEQFF.

Many counts were recorded for this clonotype. The rearrangement links TRBV20-1 to TRBJ2-5; no clear D. The CDR3 totals 11 residues. Per the germline V gene, CDR1 is DFQATT and CDR2 is SNEGSKA (reference sequence). Trimming cost V 7 bases and J 5 bases, with 11 bases left between them. This CDR3 reads CSVRGVETQYF. The CDR3 bases are TGCAGTGTAAGAGGAGTGGAGACCCAGTACTTC.

The genes are TRBV12-3 or TRBV12-4 and TRBJ2-7; TRBD1 might be the D (5 bases). CDR3 length equals 14 residues. Trimming took 7 bases from V and 3 from J, leaving 16 bases between them. The CDR3 region is CASTPAGALYEQYF. CDR3 bases: TGTGCCAGCACCCCAGCTGGGGCCCTCTACGAGCAGTACTTC.

This clonotype appeared many times. V is TRBV11-2 and J is TRBJ2-3; D is unresolved. This CDR3 has 14 amino acids. Germline values: CDR1 SGHAT, CDR2 FQNNGV. Trimming pared 1 base from V and 0 bases from J, leaving 5 bases between. The CDR3 region has the DNA TGTGCCAGCAGCTTAGGCACTAGCACAGATACGCAGTATTTT. This translates into CASSLGTSTDTQYF.

This clonotype was found a few times. This sequence joins TRBV10-3 and TRBJ2-3, with D hard to call. The germline V gene encodes CDR1 ENHRY and CDR2 SYGVKD. CDR3 length: 13 residues. V lost 1 base and J 2 bases, leaving 4 bases between the germline ends. The CDR3 protein is CAISELPTDTQYF. The CDR3 coding sequence is TGTGCCATCAGTGAGTTACCCACAGATACGCAGTATTTT.

This sequence joins TRBV18 and TRBJ1-2; D perhaps matches TRBD1 (5 bases). Per germline, CDR1 KGHSH and CDR2 LQKENI. Deletions cut 0 bases from V and 4 bases from J, with 12 bases between. This CDR3 contains 15 residues. CDR3 bases: TGTGCCAGCTCACCACCGGAGGGAAGGGGCTATGGCTACACCTTC. The encoded protein is CASSPPEGRGYGYTF.

This clonotype was detected a few times. This chain links TRBV4-2 with TRBJ1-4, with no clear D. Looked up from germline, CDR1 is LGHNA and CDR2 is YNFKEQ. The CDR3 is made up of 16 amino acids. V lost 1 base and J 7 bases, leaving 16 bases between the germline ends. The CDR3 loop is CASSQVGRQSGEKLFF. The CDR3 DNA reads TGTGCCAGCAGCCAAGTAGGCCGGCAATCGGGTGAAAAACTGTTTTTT.

A word on this clonotype: Being one base from a much bigger clone, this may be a read error. J is TRBJ2-1 and V is TRBV29-1; the D gene is possibly TRBD1 (6 bases). This CDR3 has 12 amino acids. Germline CDR1 reads SQVTM; CDR2 reads ANQGSEA. The DNA for the CDR3 is TGCAGCGGTCGGACAGCTTACAATGAGCAGATCTTC. This encodes CSGRTAYNEQIF.

This clonotype has only a few counts. The V gene is TRBV11-2, the J gene TRBJ1-1; no firm D call. V was cut by 5 bases and J by 7 bases, with 20 bases left in between. The CDR3 has 15 residues. Germline V gene lookup returns CDR1 SGHAT and CDR2 FQNNGV. CDR3 in DNA: TGTGCCAGCAGCCCCCTCTCGGGCGCCCCAGGTGAAGCTTTCTTT. It codes for CASSPLSGAPGEAFF.

This clonotype was counted between two and nine times. J is TRBJ2-3 and V is TRBV28; D is possibly TRBD1 or TRBD2 (5 bases each). Trimming stripped 5 bases from V and 4 bases from J, with 13 bases between. The CDR3 runs to 14 residues. Germline V gene sequence: CDR1 MDHEN, CDR2 SYDVKM. DNA of the CDR3: TGTGCCAGCAGTCGCCCTTTGGGACCAGATACGCAGTATTTT. Residues: CASSRPLGPDTQYF.

This chain links TRBV20-1 with TRBJ2-3; maybe TRBD1 (5 bases). The V end was cut by 6 bases, the J end by 7 bases, with 11 bases between. Germline V gene lookup returns CDR1 DFQATT and CDR2 SNEGSKA (reference sequence). This CDR3 spans 11 amino acids. The CDR3 protein is CSARRTHTQYF. The CDR3 DNA sequence: TGCAGTGCCCGAAGGACACATACGCAGTATTTT.

This clonotype was picked up many times. The chain recombines TRBV29-1 with TRBJ2-2, with a weak D call TRBD2 (5 bases). Trimming pared 4 bases from V and 4 bases from J, leaving 10 bases between. Per germline, CDR1 SQVTM and CDR2 ANQGSEA. CDR3 length: 13 amino acids. CDR3 sequence: CSVVVSGTGELFF. The CDR3 DNA reads TGCAGCGTTGTAGTCAGCGGCACCGGGGAGCTGTTTTTT.

The chain is built from TRBV6-1 and TRBJ2-7; 7 bases line up with TRBD1. V gave up 5 bases and J gave up 5 bases; unmatched junction bases: 3. Germline values: CDR1 MNHNS, CDR2 SASEGT. This CDR3 contains 12 residues. The CDR3 DNA sequence: TGTGCCAGCAGTCAAGACAGGGACGAGCAGTACTTC. The encoded protein is CASSQDRDEQYF.

This clonotype was detected a few times. The chain has TRBV29-1 and TRBJ2-3; 12 bases fit TRBD2. The V and J ends lost 1 base and 0 bases, in that order; junction bases with no gene match: 8. The CDR3 totals 18 residues. The V gene's germline CDR1 is SQVTM and CDR2 ANQGSEA. CDR3 nucleotide sequence: TGCAGCGTTGAAGTTTTGACTAGCGGGGGAATAAGCACAGATACGCAGTATTTT. This translates into CSVEVLTSGGISTDTQYF.

There are a few counts of this clonotype. The genes are TRBV5-1 and TRBJ1-1; the D gene is possibly TRBD1 (6 bases). The CDR3 consists of 11 residues. Germline loops: CDR1 SGHRS, CDR2 YFSETQ. Trimming pared 5 bases from V and 8 bases from J, leaving 10 bases between. The CDR3 DNA is TGCGCCAGCAGACAGGGCTCCGAAGCTTTCTTT. Encoded protein: CASRQGSEAFF.